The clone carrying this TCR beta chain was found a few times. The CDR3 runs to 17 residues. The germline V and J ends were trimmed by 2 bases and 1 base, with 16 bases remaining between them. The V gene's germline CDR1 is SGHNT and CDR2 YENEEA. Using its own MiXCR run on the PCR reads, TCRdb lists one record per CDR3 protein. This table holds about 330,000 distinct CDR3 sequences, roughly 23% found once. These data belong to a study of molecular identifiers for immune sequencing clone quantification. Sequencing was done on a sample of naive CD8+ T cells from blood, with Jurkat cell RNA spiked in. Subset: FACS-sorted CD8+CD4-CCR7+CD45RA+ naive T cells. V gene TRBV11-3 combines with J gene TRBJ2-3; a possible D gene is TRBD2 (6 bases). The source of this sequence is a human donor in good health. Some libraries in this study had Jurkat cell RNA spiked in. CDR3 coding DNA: TGTGCCAGCAGCTTATTTCCGGGGGATATGGGCACAGATACGCAGTATTTT. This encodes CASSLFPGDMGTDTQYF.